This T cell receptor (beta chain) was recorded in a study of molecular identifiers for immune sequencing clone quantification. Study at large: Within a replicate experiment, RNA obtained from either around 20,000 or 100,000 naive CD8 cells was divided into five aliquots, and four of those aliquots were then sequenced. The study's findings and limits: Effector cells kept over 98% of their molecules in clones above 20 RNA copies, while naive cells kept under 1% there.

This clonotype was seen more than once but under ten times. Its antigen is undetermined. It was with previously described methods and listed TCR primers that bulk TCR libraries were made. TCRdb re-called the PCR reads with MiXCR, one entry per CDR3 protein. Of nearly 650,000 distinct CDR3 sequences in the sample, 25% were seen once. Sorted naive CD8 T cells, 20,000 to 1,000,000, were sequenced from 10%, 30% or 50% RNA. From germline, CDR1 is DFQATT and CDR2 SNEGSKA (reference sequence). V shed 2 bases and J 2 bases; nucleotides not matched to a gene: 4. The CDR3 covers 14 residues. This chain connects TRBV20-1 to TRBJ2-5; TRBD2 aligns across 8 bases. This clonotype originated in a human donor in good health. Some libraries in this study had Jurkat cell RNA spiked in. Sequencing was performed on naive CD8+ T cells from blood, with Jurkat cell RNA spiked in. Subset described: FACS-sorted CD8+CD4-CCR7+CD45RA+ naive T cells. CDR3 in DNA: TGCAGTGCTAGATTTCCGGGGGGGCAAGAGACCCAGTACTTC. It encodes CSARFPGGQETQYF.